The rows below give T cell receptor beta chains drawn from one sample of a study of control samples from healthy donors and cancer patients. Profiling relied on immunoSEQ multiplex PCR, and the TCRdb table lists in-frame clones only, not all of them. The sample shows 150,000 or so clones, over 85% of them seen only once. Sequencing was performed on blood. These receptors were obtained from a man aged 18 to 30 in good health. Each CDR3 is given with its conserved first and last residue. The D gene is left open where the match is weak. Only some rows state a clone size, as once, few, many or a class for expanded clones.

clone_size: .
cdr3_length: 15
d_call: TRBD2
j_call: TRBJ2-1
v_call: TRBV18
cdr3_aa: CASSQSLAGSDEQFF
cdr3_nt: TGTGCCAGCTCGCAGAGTCTAGCGGGGAGTGATGAGCAGTTCTTC

clone_size: .
cdr3_length: 16
d_call: TRBD1
j_call: TRBJ1-3
v_call: TRBV10-3
cdr3_aa: CAISTPQGNSGNTIYF
cdr3_nt: TGTGCCATCAGCACCCCACAGGGGAACTCTGGAAACACCATATATTTT

clone_size: .
cdr3_length: 17
d_call: TRBD1
j_call: TRBJ2-5
v_call: TRBV3-1/TRBV3-2
cdr3_aa: CASSQDLAGRQGETQYF
cdr3_nt: TGTGCCAGCAGCCAAGATCTAGCCGGAAGACAGGGAGAGACCCAGTACTTC

clone_size: .
cdr3_length: 11
d_call: .
j_call: TRBJ1-1
v_call: TRBV28
cdr3_aa: CASSPITEAFF
cdr3_nt: TGTGCCAGCAGTCCCATAACTGAAGCTTTCTTT

clone_size: .
cdr3_length: 13
d_call: .
j_call: TRBJ2-1
v_call: TRBV27
cdr3_aa: CASSLSAYNEQFF
cdr3_nt: TGTGCCAGCAGTTTATCTGCCTACAATGAGCAGTTCTTC

clone_size: .
cdr3_length: 14
d_call: TRBD1
j_call: TRBJ1-2
v_call: TRBV5-1
cdr3_aa: CASSLIGGGHGYTF
cdr3_nt: TGCGCCAGCAGCTTGATAGGGGGCGGACATGGCTACACCTTC

clone_size: .
cdr3_length: 14
d_call: .
j_call: TRBJ2-2
v_call: TRBV5-4
cdr3_aa: CASSLLGQGGELFF
cdr3_nt: TGTGCCAGCAGCTTGCTGGGGCAGGGCGGGGAGCTGTTTTTT

clone_size: .
cdr3_length: 14
d_call: TRBD1
j_call: TRBJ2-5
v_call: TRBV6-5
cdr3_aa: CASSHRGPAETQYF
cdr3_nt: TGTGCCAGCAGTCACAGGGGGCCGGCGGAGACCCAGTACTTC

clone_size: .
cdr3_length: 15
d_call: .
j_call: TRBJ1-2
v_call: TRBV10-1
cdr3_aa: CASRKGGGCSYGYTF
cdr3_nt: TGCGCCAGCAGGAAAGGCGGGGGGTGTAGCTATGGCTACACCTTC

clone_size: .
cdr3_length: 13
d_call: .
j_call: TRBJ1-6
v_call: TRBV2
cdr3_aa: CASSNGILSPLHF
cdr3_nt: TGTGCCAGCAGTAACGGGATCCTTTCACCCCTCCACTTT

clone_size: .
cdr3_length: 12
d_call: TRBD1
j_call: TRBJ2-5
v_call: TRBV28
cdr3_aa: CASTLSRDRLYF
cdr3_nt: TGTGCCAGCACACTAAGCAGGGACAGGTTGTACTTC

clone_size: .
cdr3_length: 15
d_call: .
j_call: TRBJ1-1
v_call: TRBV6-5
cdr3_aa: CASSYEGQGAGEAFF
cdr3_nt: TGTGCCAGCAGTTACGAAGGGCAGGGCGCTGGTGAAGCTTTCTTT

clone_size: .
cdr3_length: 19
d_call: .
j_call: TRBJ2-2
v_call: TRBV6-1
cdr3_aa: CASSEWLRAYLNNTGELFF
cdr3_nt: TGTGCCAGCAGTGAGTGGCTGAGGGCCTACCTTAATAACACCGGGGAGCTGTTTTTT

clone_size: .
cdr3_length: 13
d_call: .
j_call: TRBJ2-3
v_call: TRBV19
cdr3_aa: CASSIVQGDTQYF
cdr3_nt: TGTGCCAGTAGTATAGTACAGGGAGATACGCAGTATTTT

clone_size: .
cdr3_length: 13
d_call: .
j_call: TRBJ2-3
v_call: TRBV28
cdr3_aa: CASSLDSLGTQYF
cdr3_nt: TGTGCCAGCAGTTTAGACTCTCTGGGGACGCAGTATTTT

clone_size: .
cdr3_length: 14
d_call: .
j_call: TRBJ1-1
v_call: TRBV14
cdr3_aa: CASSQGFMNTEAFF
cdr3_nt: TGTGCCAGCAGCCAAGGGTTCATGAACACTGAAGCTTTCTTT

clone_size: .
cdr3_length: 14
d_call: .
j_call: TRBJ2-7
v_call: TRBV19
cdr3_aa: CASSIGLGYYEQYF
cdr3_nt: TGTGCCAGTAGTATAGGTCTGGGGTACTACGAGCAGTACTTC

clone_size: .
cdr3_length: 12
d_call: .
j_call: TRBJ1-1
v_call: TRBV12-3/TRBV12-4
cdr3_aa: CASSLVDKEAFF
cdr3_nt: TGTGCCAGCAGTTTAGTGGACAAAGAAGCTTTCTTT

clone_size: .
cdr3_length: 15
d_call: .
j_call: TRBJ2-3
v_call: TRBV6-4
cdr3_aa: CASSPDRLGGDTQYF
cdr3_nt: TGTGCCAGCAGCCCGGACAGGTTGGGAGGAGATACGCAGTATTTT

clone_size: few
cdr3_length: 14
d_call: .
j_call: TRBJ1-5
v_call: TRBV5-4
cdr3_aa: CASSPGVYNQPQHF
cdr3_nt: TGTGCCAGCAGCCCAGGGGTCTATAATCAGCCCCAGCATTTT

clone_size: .
cdr3_length: 16
d_call: TRBD1
j_call: TRBJ1-1
v_call: TRBV5-6
cdr3_aa: CASSSTGGLLNTEAFF
cdr3_nt: TGTGCCAGCAGCTCCACAGGGGGCCTATTGAACACTGAAGCTTTCTTT

clone_size: .
cdr3_length: 14
d_call: TRBD2
j_call: TRBJ2-5
v_call: TRBV9
cdr3_aa: CASSIGLAGETQYF
cdr3_nt: TGTGCCAGCAGCATCGGACTAGCGGGAGAGACCCAGTACTTC

clone_size: .
cdr3_length: 15
d_call: .
j_call: TRBJ1-5
v_call: TRBV6-2/TRBV6-3
cdr3_aa: CASSSLQGSNQPQHF
cdr3_nt: TGTGCCAGCAGCTCCCTACAGGGTAGCAATCAGCCCCAGCATTTT